This TCR beta chain was recovered during a study of blood T cells in healthy people across ages. Overall study results and limits: Not knowing donor CMV status may have confounded expanded clonotype changes. Because sorting was not performed, PBMCs prevented conclusive naive versus antigen-experienced comparison. Estimated diversity, derived from one million T cells, was regarded as an underestimate.

Looked up from germline, CDR1 is SGHRS and CDR2 is YFSETQ. The CDR3 spans 14 residues. With 3 bases removed from V and 5 bases from J, the gap between germline ends came to 14 bases. PCR was performed a second time for about 7 to 11 cycles using a sample-barcoded 5' primer and a J-beta primer mix. TCRdb recomputed calls from the 5' RACE reads with MiXCR, one row per CDR3 protein. This table has hundreds of thousands of distinct CDR3 sequences, 32% appearing once. In the case of this clonotype: Antigen specificity is unknown.

The clonotype comes from a woman aged 80 or over in good health. The V gene is TRBV5-1, the J gene TRBJ1-2; D not resolved. Sequencing was performed on blood. The CDR3 DNA is TGCGCCAGCAGCTGGACTGACATGTCTTATGGCTACACCTTC. It codes for CASSWTDMSYGYTF.